The 13 T cell receptor beta chains given below trace back to one sample, sequenced in a study of cytomegalovirus exposure and HLA in healthy donors (dated by TCRdb to 2016 to 2017). Receptor libraries were prepared by the immunoSEQ multiplex PCR assay. A mixture of 60 forward primers for TCR Vbeta segments and 13 reverse primers for TCR Jbeta segments was used in the multiplex PCR. Drawn from immuneACCESS, this table holds only the in-frame rearrangements with V and J called that TCRdb kept. Clones are partly lost; checked studies trace under half to an unresolved V gene and leave the rest unexplained. The sample includes approximately 140,000 clones, with approximately 84% observed a single time. Approximately 3% of the sample is held by the ten biggest clonotypes. Sample: PBMCs. The receptors shown here come from a boy aged 2 to 10 in good health and CMV-seronegative.

The chain joins TRBV30 to TRBJ2-1; a weak D match, TRBD1 (5 bases). CDR3 length: 12 amino acids. CDR1 is GTSNPN, CDR2 SVGIG, per germline (reference sequence). Trimming left V 2 bases short and J 9 bases short, with 11 bases between. CDR3 sequence (DNA): TGTGCCTGGAGTATCAGGGTCGGTGAGCAGTTCTTC. Encoded protein: CAWSIRVGEQFF.

V usage is TRBV15 and J usage is TRBJ2-7, with D uncertain. Germline V gives CDR1 LNHNV, CDR2 YYDKDF (reference sequence). CDR3 size: 12 residues. V was clipped by 3 bases and J by 6 bases, with 9 bases between them. The CDR3 protein is CATSRTGLEQYF. CDR3 bases: TGTGCCACCAGCAGGACTGGCCTCGAGCAGTACTTC.

This clone was counted between two and nine times. The gene calls are TRBV7-9 and TRBJ1-5; D not resolved. Trimming took off 2 bases at V and 3 bases at J, with 5 bases between the two ends. This CDR3 comprises 13 residues. Per the germline V gene, CDR1 is SEHNR and CDR2 is FQNEAQ (reference sequence). The CDR3, as DNA: TGTGCCAGCAGCTTATGGGCCAATCAGCCCCAGCATTTT. This sequence encodes CASSLWANQPQHF.

V and J are TRBV9 and TRBJ1-1; 7 bases line up with TRBD1. The V segment lost 4 bases and the J segment 0 bases; nucleotides outside the gene matches: 3. The CDR3 sequence is 14 residues long. Germline-derived CDR1 and CDR2 are SGDLS and YYNGEE. Here the CDR3 reads CASSFGQVNTEAFF. CDR3 coding DNA: TGTGCCAGCAGCTTCGGACAGGTGAACACTGAAGCTTTCTTT.

This clone has a single count. J is TRBJ2-1 and V is TRBV5-6, with TRBD1 identical over 8 bases. J lost 8 bases, V lost 3 bases, and 7 bases had no gene match. CDR3 length: 14 residues. The germline CDR1 and CDR2 sequences are SGHDT and YYEEEE. The CDR3 nucleotides are TGTGCCAGCAGCTGGTCAGGGGGCGAGGATGAGCAGTTCTTC. It is translated as CASSWSGGEDEQFF. The full variable domain, completed using reference TRBV5-6 and TRBJ2-1, is DAGVTQSPTHLIKTRGQQVTLRCSPKSGHDTVSWYQQALGQGPQFIFQYYEEEERQRGNFPDRFSGHQFPNYSSELNVNALLLGDSALYLCASSWSGGEDEQFFGPGTRLTVL.

The chain uses TRBV7-8 and TRBJ1-5; tentatively, D is TRBD1 (6 bases). Germline V gene lookup returns CDR1 SGHVS and CDR2 FQNEAQ. V was cut by 5 bases and J by 1 base, with 12 bases left in between. The CDR3 has 15 amino acids. CDR3 nucleotide sequence: TGTGCCAGCAGCCAAACAGGGTTGAGCAATCAGCCCCAGCATTTT. Protein sequence: CASSQTGLSNQPQHF.

This rearrangement joins TRBV6-5 to TRBJ1-1, with 8 bases lining up with TRBD1. The CDR3 spans 13 residues. Germline lookup yields CDR1 MNHEY and CDR2 SVGAGI. Unmatched junction bases numbered 3, after V lost 6 bases and J lost 3 bases. The CDR3 DNA reads as TGTGCCAGCAGCCTACAGGGGGACACTGAAGCTTTCTTT. The encoded protein is CASSLQGDTEAFF.

J is TRBJ1-2 and V is TRBV6-1; possible D gene TRBD1, 6 bases. Germline CDR1 and CDR2: MNHNS and SASEGT. This CDR3 comprises 15 residues. V was shortened by 6 bases and J by 8 bases, with 22 bases between the two germline ends. CDR3 sequence reads: CASSTRDTKLGGYTF. The CDR3 DNA is TGTGCCAGCAGCACTCGGGACACGAAATTGGGCGGCTACACCTTC.

The rearrangement joins TRBV28 to TRBJ1-2; TRBD1 might be the D (6 bases). Germline-derived CDR1 and CDR2 are MDHEN and SYDVKM. The CDR3 runs to 15 residues. Trimming cost V 4 bases and J 4 bases, with 16 bases left between them. The CDR3: CASSSPQDRLYGYTF. CDR3 DNA sequence: TGTGCCAGCAGTTCACCGCAAGACAGGCTCTATGGCTACACCTTC.

This clone was counted only a few times. The chain links TRBV4-3 to TRBJ1-2; D is undetermined. This CDR3 region has 16 residues. With 0 bases removed from V and 6 bases from J, the gap between germline ends came to 17 bases. Germline V CDR1 and CDR2: LGHNA, YSLEER. CDR3 coding DNA: TGCGCCAGCAGCCAAGAGGATGGGTCCATCGGGAATGGCTACACCTTC. Its translation: CASSQEDGSIGNGYTF.

This chain links TRBV4-3 with TRBJ1-2, with D maybe TRBD1 (5 bases). CDR1 LGHNA and CDR2 YSLEER come from the germline V gene. This CDR3 is 15 amino acids long. V lost 1 base and J lost 5, with 14 bases in between. CDR3 in DNA: TGCGCCAGCAGCCAAGGCGCCCAGGGAGGGTATGGCTACACCTTC. Translation: CASSQGAQGGYGYTF.

The chain recombines TRBV11-2 with TRBJ2-6, with 7 bases identical to TRBD1. This CDR3 spans 17 amino acids. The V segment lost 8 bases and the J segment 0 bases; nucleotides outside the gene matches: 10. CDR1 and CDR2 from the germline V gene are SGHAT and FQNNGV. The CDR3 DNA reads TGTGCCAGCTCGGACAGGTTCGCTGTCTCTGGGGCCAACGTCCTGACTTTC. This translates into CASSDRFAVSGANVLTF.

V is TRBV4-2 and J is TRBJ1-5, with D hard to call. The CDR3 extends over 13 amino acids. Trimming took off 1 base at V and 2 bases at J, with 3 bases between the two ends. Germline-derived CDR1 and CDR2 are LGHNA and YNFKEQ. The CDR3 loop reads CASSQAGNQPQHF. In nucleotides, the CDR3 is TGTGCCAGCAGCCAAGCGGGCAATCAGCCCCAGCATTTT.